Listed below are T cell receptor beta chains from one sample, sequenced in a study of Graves' ophthalmopathy and Graves' hyperthyroidism. One entry per CDR3 protein, called by TCRdb with MiXCR from the multiplex PCR reads. Among roughly 610,000 distinct CDR3 sequences listed, 22% were seen once. Sequencing was done on a sample of peripheral blood. Source of these receptors: a woman aged 18 to 35 with stable Graves' hyperthyroidism. Some clones in this sample may be carry-over from other donors' samples. Each CDR3 is given with its conserved first and last residue. The D gene is left open where the match is weak. Size is omitted from some rows. Given values are once, few, many or a class for expanded clones.

TRBJ2-2	.	TRBV20-1	few	17	TGCAGTGCTCGGACTTCCGCCCCGTCCGCGAACACCGGGGAGCTGTTGTTT	CSARTSAPSANTGELLF
TRBJ1-5	.	TRBV2	many	14	TGTGCCAGCAGCTTCGAGGCAGGCAATCAGCCCCAGCATTTT	CASSFEAGNQPQHF
TRBJ1-5	TRBD1	TRBV2	many	16	TGTGCCAGCAGTGAAGGACAGGGGTGGAGGAATCAGCCCCAGCATTTT	CASSEGQGWRNQPQHF
TRBJ2-7	.	TRBV3-1	few	17	TGTGCCAGCAGCCAAGATGGGGATCCAACGATAGTCTACGAGCAGTACTTC	CASSQDGDPTIVYEQYF
TRBJ2-2	.	TRBV7-6	many	14	TGTGCCAGCAGCCCCCTGACGAACACCGGGGAGCTGTTTTTT	CASSPLTNTGELFF
TRBJ2-4	.	TRBV5-5	many	15	TGTGCCAGCAGCTTGTCACCCTTAGCCAAAAACATTCAGTACTTC	CASSLSPLAKNIQYF
TRBJ1-2	.	TRBV12-3/TRBV12-4	many	13	TGTGCCAGCAGTCCCGGGACTCTCGCTGGCTACACCTTC	CASSPGTLAGYTF
TRBJ1-1	TRBD1	TRBV28	.	18	TGTGCCAGCAGTTTTCCCCGGGACAGGGCTATGATGAACACTGAAGCTTTCTTT	CASSFPRDRAMMNTEAFF
TRBJ1-2	.	TRBV6-1	many	14	TGTGCCAGCAGTGAAATCTCACGGCCCTATGGCTACACCTTC	CASSEISRPYGYTF
TRBJ2-7	.	TRBV19	.	13	TGTGCCAGTAGTTCGGGAGCGGGTTACGAGCAGTACTTC	CASSSGAGYEQYF
TRBJ1-2	TRBD1	TRBV6-1	few	14	TGTGCCAGCAGTAGGGACAGGGGGTTTGGTGGCTACACCTTC	CASSRDRGFGGYTF
TRBJ1-3	.	TRBV20-1	many	11	TGCAGTGCTAGTACTGGAAACACCATATATTTT	CSASTGNTIYF
TRBJ2-7	.	TRBV4-1	many	16	TGCGCCAGCAGCCAGGTAGCGGGACAGAGCTCCTACGAGCAGTACTTC	CASSQVAGQSSYEQYF
TRBJ1-5	.	TRBV29-1	many	13	TGCAGCGCTGTAACGGGGATAGGTCAGCCCCAGCATTTT	CSAVTGIGQPQHF
TRBJ2-7	.	TRBV3-1	many	14	TGTGCCAGCAGCCAAGAAGAAGGTTCCTACGAGCAGTACTTC	CASSQEEGSYEQYF
TRBJ1-3	TRBD1	TRBV12-3/TRBV12-4	few	15	TGTGCCAGTACAACAGGGGATGGGTCTGGAAACACCATATATTTT	CASTTGDGSGNTIYF
TRBJ1-5	.	TRBV6-1	.	19	TGTGCCAGCAGTGAAAGAATAGGGGGTCAGAGATATAGCAATCAGCCCCAGCATTTT	CASSERIGGQRYSNQPQHF
TRBJ1-6	TRBD1	TRBV20-1	many	17	TGCAGTGCTAGAAGAACCGGGACAGGGAAAAGCAATTCACCCCTCCACTTT	CSARRTGTGKSNSPLHF
TRBJ1-2	.	TRBV3-1	.	16	TGTGCCAGCAGCCAAGACGCCACTACAGGGACCTATGGCTACACCTTC	CASSQDATTGTYGYTF
TRBJ2-5	.	TRBV11-3	many	17	TGTGCCAGCAGCTTAGGCCCTGGGGGCTCGGGGCAAGAGACCCAGTACTTC	CASSLGPGGSGQETQYF
TRBJ1-1	TRBD1	TRBV5-1	.	15	TGCGCCAGCAGCCCAATCGACAGGGGAAGTGGTGAAGCTTTCTTT	CASSPIDRGSGEAFF
TRBJ2-2	TRBD2	TRBV7-3	few	13	TGTGCCAGCAGCACCGGACTAGGGGGGGAGCTGTTTTTT	CASSTGLGGELFF
TRBJ1-5	.	TRBV19	many	14	TGTGCCAGGAACAGGGATACAAGCAATCAGCCCCAGCATTTT	CARNRDTSNQPQHF
TRBJ1-1	TRBD1	TRBV20-1	many	14	TGCAGTGCTAGGGGTGACAGGGTGAACACTGAAGCTTTCTTT	CSARGDRVNTEAFF
TRBJ1-2	.	TRBV2	.	13	TGTGCCAGCCAACAGGGCCCTTCTGCTGGCTACACCTTC	CASQQGPSAGYTF
TRBJ2-4	.	TRBV15	.	16	TGTGCCACCAGCAGAGATGGCTACAGCGCCAAAAACATTCAGTACTTC	CATSRDGYSAKNIQYF
TRBJ1-1	.	TRBV6-2/TRBV6-3	.	14	TGTGCCAGCAGTTCTCCCAACGGGGTGACTGAAGCTTTCTTT	CASSSPNGVTEAFF
TRBJ2-2	TRBD2	TRBV7-3	few	17	TGTGCCAGCAGCCAGCCTCGGGGGGGGCCGAGTACCGGGGAGCTGTTTTTT	CASSQPRGGPSTGELFF
TRBJ1-2	.	TRBV15	many	14	TGTGCCACCAGCAGAGATCGAGGCGACTATGGCTACACCTTC	CATSRDRGDYGYTF